These 20 T cell receptor beta chains originate from one sample sequenced in a study of vaccination effects on CD4 cells after COVID-19. For these TCRs, the target antigens are not known. Using viral peptide pools, the ViraFEST assay grew out antigen-specific CD4+ T cells prior to sequencing. At the end of around 11 days of culture, CD4+ T cells were isolated. PCR showed that the person got SARS-CoV-2 infection at some point between March and December 2020. The table came from immunoSEQ multiplex PCR; TCRdb's copy has only in-frame clones and leaves some out. The table records 63,000 or so clones, 60% to 75% of them present only once. Sequenced here: CD4+ T cells from PBMCs cultured with HIV peptides, sampled before COVID-19 vaccination. Noted subset: HIV-1 Nef peptide pool negative control/reference culture. These receptor sequences come from a human donor who had a prior SARS-CoV-2 infection.

In regard to this clone: Other DNA sequences in the sample encode the same CDR3. This chain links TRBV18 with TRBJ1-2, with D uncertain. V lost 1 base and J 2 bases, leaving 8 bases between the germline ends. CDR3 length: 14 residues. Germline CDR1 is KGHSH and CDR2 is LQKENI. The CDR3 nucleotides are TGTGCCAGCTCACCACTCTCGGGGAACTATGGCTACACCTTC. Translating gives CASSPLSGNYGYTF.

This rearrangement joins TRBV6-1 to TRBJ1-2; D is possibly TRBD1 (5 bases). This CDR3 is built from 13 residues. V shed 3 bases and J shed 8 bases, with 13 bases lying between them. CDR1 MNHNS and CDR2 SASEGT come from the germline V gene. The CDR3 protein is CASSEGSGYGYTF. CDR3 nucleotide sequence: TGTGCCAGCAGTGAGGGTTCAGGGTACGGCTACACCTTC.

The chain links TRBV18 to TRBJ1-5, with D perhaps TRBD1 (5 bases). The CDR3 is 17 residues long. From germline, CDR1 is KGHSH and CDR2 LQKENI. Trimming removed 6 bases from V and 2 bases from J, with 20 bases in between. As DNA, the CDR3 is TGTGCCAGCTCGCTGGGGGGATCGAACCGAGGCAATCAGCCCCAGCATTTT. It translates to CASSLGGSNRGNQPQHF.

The chain has TRBV7-6 and TRBJ2-3; 8 bases agree with TRBD1. There are 16 residues in the CDR3. The V gene end was trimmed by 5 bases and the J gene end by 4 bases; junction bases not matched to a gene: 11. Per germline, CDR1 SGHVS and CDR2 FNYEAQ. CDR3 sequence (DNA): TGTGCCAGCAGCCTAGAGACAGGGGTCATAGCAGATACGCAGTATTTT. Translation gives CASSLETGVIADTQYF.

The chain couples TRBV6-5 to TRBJ1-2; the D is unclear. Trimming pared 6 bases from V and 0 bases from J, leaving 14 bases between. Germline CDR1 is MNHEY and CDR2 is SVGAGI. The CDR3 totals 15 residues. The CDR3: CASRQNILANYGYTF. The CDR3 DNA reads as TGTGCCAGCAGGCAAAACATTTTAGCTAACTATGGCTACACCTTC.

The chain couples TRBV7-2 to TRBJ1-4, with 7 nucleotides matching TRBD1. Germline V gene data show CDR1 as SGHTA and CDR2 as FQGNSA. The CDR3 is 14 amino acids. Losses at the gene ends were 3 bases for V and 5 bases for J; bases not matched to a gene: 3. The CDR3 DNA sequence: TGTGCCAGCAGCTTGGGCAGGGGGAATGAAAAACTGTTTTTT. Protein sequence: CASSLGRGNEKLFF.

The genes are TRBV25-1 and TRBJ1-2; D call uncertain. The CDR3 is 12 amino acids. Germline CDR1 reads MGHDK; CDR2 reads SYGVNS. Trimming shortened V by 4 bases and J by 3 bases, and 6 bases separated the two germline ends. The CDR3 spells CASSARHYGYTF. CDR3 nucleotides: TGTGCCAGCAGTGCCCGACACTATGGCTACACCTTC.

This clone was detected a few times. The V and J genes are TRBV6-2 or TRBV6-3 and TRBJ2-7; maybe TRBD1 (6 bases). The V and J ends lost 5 bases and 6 bases respectively, with 11 bases between them. Looked up from germline, CDR1 is MNHEY and CDR2 is SVGEGT. The CDR3 extends over 12 amino acids. CDR3 region: CASSTTGFEQYF. CDR3 sequence (DNA): TGTGCCAGCAGTACGACAGGTTTCGAGCAGTACTTC.

V is TRBV4-2 and J is TRBJ2-6; TRBD1 matches at 8 bases. The CDR3 spans 17 residues. The V and J ends lost 0 bases and 9 bases, in that order; junction bases with no gene match: 10. Germline CDR1 reads LGHNA; CDR2 reads YNFKEQ. CDR3 region: CASSQDTRTGPFNVLTF. CDR3 nucleotide sequence: TGTGCCAGCAGCCAAGATACTCGGACAGGGCCTTTCAACGTCCTGACTTTC.

The chain employs TRBV4-2 and TRBJ2-5; D is uncertain. The V gene's germline CDR1 is LGHNA and CDR2 YNFKEQ. Trimming pared 0 bases from V and 10 bases from J, leaving 12 bases between. The CDR3 extends over 13 amino acids. The CDR3 sequence is CASSQDAFSLQYF. The DNA of the CDR3 is TGTGCCAGCAGCCAAGATGCGTTTTCGCTCCAGTACTTC.

The DNA of the CDR3 is TGTGCCAGCAGTTTGATGGGGGGGACGAACACCGGGGAGCTGTTTTTT. Translating gives CASSLMGGTNTGELFF. The rearrangement uses TRBV7-3 and TRBJ2-2; 7 positions agree with TRBD2. This CDR3 spans 16 amino acids. The V gene's germline CDR1 is SGHTA and CDR2 FQGTGA. Trimming at V came to 6 bases and at J to 0 bases, leaving 7 bases not matched to a gene.

The rearrangement links TRBV10-3 to TRBJ2-7; 12 nucleotides align to TRBD2. Germline assignment: CDR1 ENHRY and CDR2 SYGVKD. Trimming at V came to 6 bases and at J to 4 bases, leaving 4 bases not matched to a gene. The CDR3 extends over 14 amino acids. CDR3 residues: CAIRETSGSYEQYF. CDR3 nucleotide sequence: TGTGCCATCAGGGAGACTAGCGGGAGTTACGAGCAGTACTTC.

This chain connects TRBV30 to TRBJ1-1; a weak D match, TRBD1 (5 bases). V shed 1 base and J shed 5 bases, with 11 bases lying between them. The germline gives CDR1 GTSNPN, CDR2 SVGIG (reference sequence). The CDR3 contains 13 residues. The CDR3 nucleotides read TGTGCCTGGAGTGAACAGGTGGGGACTGAAGCTTTCTTT. Its translation is CAWSEQVGTEAFF.

The genes are TRBV2 and TRBJ2-2; D unclear. Trimming removed 5 bases at V and 7 bases at J, with 8 bases between. CDR3 size: 12 residues. Germline V gene sequence: CDR1 SNHLY, CDR2 FYNNEI. In DNA form, the CDR3 reads TGTGCCAGCAGTAGCGAGCTCGGGGAGCTGTTTTTT. It specifies CASSSELGELFF.

V and J are TRBV5-6 and TRBJ2-2, with 8 bases lining up with TRBD2. The CDR3 runs to 16 residues. CDR1 is SGHDT and CDR2 is YYEEEE in the germline V gene. V lost 0 bases to trimming and J lost 5 bases; unmatched junction nucleotides: 6. CDR3 amino acids: CASSLDPAGVTGELFF. The DNA of the CDR3 is TGTGCCAGCAGCTTGGATCCAGCGGGAGTTACCGGGGAGCTGTTTTTT.

This sequence joins TRBV5-1 and TRBJ1-6; no reliable D call. Germline CDR1 and CDR2: SGHRS and YFSETQ. This CDR3 is built from 20 residues. Between the trimmed V and J ends, which lost 3 bases and 5 bases, there was a span of 27 bases. The DNA for the CDR3 is TGCGCCAGCAGCTGGAAACGTGACGGCGGTGACGGGATAGATAATTCACCCCTCCACTTT. Translated, it gives CASSWKRDGGDGIDNSPLHF.

The CDR3 bases are TGTGCCAGCAGCCCTAGTAGGAGGACTAGCGCCTCCTACGAGCAGTACTTC. Translating gives CASSPSRRTSASYEQYF. The rearrangement uses TRBV7-8 and TRBJ2-7; TRBD2 matches at 9 bases. Unmatched junction bases numbered 11, after V lost 5 bases and J lost 0 bases. Germline V gene lookup returns CDR1 SGHVS and CDR2 FQNEAQ. The length of the CDR3 is 17 residues. Full variable domain (remainder filled in from reference TRBV7-8 and TRBJ2-7): GAGVSQSPRYKVAKRGQDVALRCDPISGHVSLFWYQQALGQGPEFLTYFQNEAQLDKSGLPSDRFFAERPEGSVSTLKIQRTQQEDSAVYLCASSPSRRTSASYEQYFGPGTRLTVT.

The chain links TRBV7-9 to TRBJ2-7; D not certain. Germline V gene data show CDR1 as SEHNR and CDR2 as FQNEAQ (reference sequence). The CDR3 contains 14 residues. The germline V and J ends were trimmed by 6 bases and 2 bases, with 14 bases remaining between them. CDR3: CASSYLRSTYEQYF. The CDR3 DNA reads TGTGCCAGCAGTTACCTTCGGTCGACCTACGAGCAGTACTTC.

This clone rates as medium-sized. The CDR3 here is CAWSWGDTQYF. The DNA of the CDR3 is TGTGCCTGGAGTTGGGGAGATACGCAGTATTTT. The chain recombines TRBV30 with TRBJ2-3, with D hard to call. The CDR3 is made up of 11 amino acids. CDR1 is GTSNPN, CDR2 SVGIG, per germline (reference sequence). Trimming took 2 bases from V and 5 from J, leaving 5 bases between them.

The chain recombines TRBV19 with TRBJ2-7, with 11 bases identical to TRBD1. This CDR3 contains 16 residues. Losses at the gene ends were 6 bases for V and 4 bases for J; bases not matched to a gene: 11. The germline gives CDR1 LNHDA, CDR2 SQIVND (reference sequence). CDR3 protein: CASRKRDGTGGYEQYF. The CDR3 nucleotides read TGTGCCAGTAGGAAACGCGACGGGACAGGGGGGTACGAGCAGTACTTC.